These 16 T cell receptor beta chains came from one sample sequenced in a study of shared clonotypes between healthy human individuals. The table came from immunoSEQ multiplex PCR; TCRdb's copy has only in-frame clones and leaves some out. Among around 510,000 clones listed, about 80% were seen once. The material sequenced was PBMCs. These receptors all stem from a woman between 35 and 50 years old in good health. Some clones in this sample may be carry-over from other donors' samples.

This clone has a handful of counts. The chain recombines TRBV28 with TRBJ1-3, with D maybe TRBD1 (6 bases). Trimming cost V 7 bases and J 6 bases, with 25 bases left between them. Germline CDR1 reads MDHEN; CDR2 reads SYDVKM. The CDR3 covers 17 residues. For the CDR3, the DNA is TGTGCCAGCACCTCGAATTTAGGTCAGGGGAATAAAAACACCATATATTTT. Protein sequence: CASTSNLGQGNKNTIYF.

V usage is TRBV30 and J usage is TRBJ2-1; D is undetermined. Trimming cost V 2 bases and J 8 bases, with 10 bases left between them. CDR1 is GTSNPN, CDR2 SVGIG, per germline (reference sequence). This CDR3 spans 12 amino acids. The CDR3, as DNA: TGTGCCTGGAGTCGAGAGGTACATGAGCAGTTCTTC. Protein sequence: CAWSREVHEQFF.

The rearrangement links TRBV5-6 to TRBJ2-5; D unresolved. The V and J ends lost 0 bases and 5 bases respectively, with 8 bases between them. The V gene's germline CDR1 is SGHDT and CDR2 YYEEEE. This CDR3 is built from 13 residues. CDR3 in DNA: TGTGCCAGCAGCTTGGAAGGGCCGGAGACCCAGTACTTC. Its protein product is CASSLEGPETQYF.

This chain uses TRBV30 with TRBJ1-1; D is undetermined. CDR1 GTSNPN and CDR2 SVGIG come from the germline V gene (reference sequence). The CDR3 runs 15 residues. Trimming removed 0 bases at V and 1 base at J, with 12 bases between. Written as DNA, the CDR3 is TGTGCCTGGAGTGTCCCACATCGGGGGAACACTGAAGCTTTCTTT. Translating it yields CAWSVPHRGNTEAFF.

The chain combines TRBV18 with TRBJ2-7, with unresolved D. V dropped 5 bases and J dropped 5 bases, with 19 bases sitting between them. Germline V gene sequence: CDR1 KGHSH, CDR2 LQKENI. This CDR3 region has 15 residues. The CDR3 protein is CASSTGLLQPHEQYF. The CDR3 coding sequence is TGTGCCAGCTCAACCGGGCTACTCCAACCCCACGAGCAGTACTTC.

The sample holds a few counts of this clone. The rearrangement joins TRBV2 to TRBJ1-1; tentative D call: TRBD1 (5 bases). With 4 bases removed from V and 1 base from J, the gap between germline ends came to 10 bases. The CDR3 extends over 14 amino acids. Germline V gene sequence: CDR1 SNHLY, CDR2 FYNNEI. CDR3 nucleotides: TGTGCCAGCAGTGTCCAGGGAGGGAACACTGAAGCTTTCTTT. Protein: CASSVQGGNTEAFF.

Remarks on this clone: Compared with germline, one end of the junction differs, possibly owing to a read error. The chain is built from TRBV7-7 and TRBJ2-2; D ambiguous. The CDR3 runs to 14 residues. The germline V gene encodes CDR1 SSHAT and CDR2 FNYEAQ (reference sequence). The CDR3 region is CASSLNYNTGELFF. The CDR3 bases are TGTGCTAGCAGTCTGAACTATAACACCGGGGAGCTGTTTTTT.

This clone came up a few times. Other DNA sequences of this sample code for an identical CDR3. The V call is TRBV7-2, the J call TRBJ2-5; 8 bases are shared with TRBD2. V lost 3 bases, J lost 1 base, and 1 base stayed unmatched. This CDR3 contains 14 residues. Germline CDR1 and CDR2: SGHTA and FQGNSA. The CDR3 DNA sequence: TGTGCCAGCAGCTTGGGACTAGTCCAAGAGACCCAGTACTTC. Protein sequence: CASSLGLVQETQYF.

About this clone: A much larger clone differs from this one at a single base, so this may be a read error. The chain carries TRBV9 and TRBJ1-5, with TRBD1 as a possible D gene (5 bases). Germline V gene lookup returns CDR1 SGDLS and CDR2 YYNGEE. The CDR3 loop spans 14 amino acids. CDR3 region: CANSPGGGSEPQHF. CDR3 sequence (DNA): TGTGCCAACAGCCCCGGGGGGGGGTCGGAGCCCCAGCATTTT.

The V and J genes are TRBV6-5 and TRBJ2-5, with D possibly being TRBD2 (5 bases). V was pared by 2 bases and J by 4 bases, with 11 bases between. The germline CDR1 and CDR2 sequences are MNHEY and SVGAGI. This CDR3 comprises 14 residues. The CDR3 is CASSYVEGPETQYF. CDR3 DNA: TGTGCCAGCAGTTACGTCGAGGGCCCAGAGACCCAGTACTTC.

V is TRBV9 and J is TRBJ1-5; no definite D call. This CDR3 contains 14 residues. V lost 4 bases, J lost 5 bases, and 13 bases lay in between. Germline V gene sequence: CDR1 SGDLS, CDR2 YYNGEE. CDR3 in DNA: TGTGCCAGCAGCTCTACACTCCATGATCAGCCCCAGCATTTT. Protein: CASSSTLHDQPQHF. The full variable domain, rest sourced from reference TRBV9 and TRBJ1-5, is DSGVTQTPKHLITATGQRVTLRCSPRSGDLSVYWYQQSLDQGLQFLIQYYNGEERAKGNILERFSAQQFPDLHSELNLSSLELGDSALYFCASSSTLHDQPQHFGDGTRLSIL.

The genes are TRBV6-1 and TRBJ1-1, with D possibly TRBD1 on 6 matching bases. This CDR3 spans 14 amino acids. Germline V gene data show CDR1 as MNHNS and CDR2 as SASEGT. Trimming left V 4 bases short and J 3 bases short, with 12 bases between. The CDR3 nucleotides read TGTGCCAGCAGTGGAGGGGGGGCCTACACTGAAGCTTTCTTT. It translates to CASSGGGAYTEAFF.

This clone was seen just once. The V call is TRBV2, the J call TRBJ2-3, with D hard to call. There are 16 residues in the CDR3. Germline CDR1 reads SNHLY; CDR2 reads FYNNEI. V was clipped by 1 base and J by 2 bases, with 13 bases between them. Here the CDR3 reads CASSEVSGATTDTQYF. The CDR3 DNA follows: TGTGCCAGCAGTGAAGTGTCAGGAGCGACCACAGATACGCAGTATTTT.

CDR3 sequence reads: CASSLEGTGGEKLFF. In nucleotides, the CDR3 is TGCGCCAGCAGCTTGGAAGGGACAGGGGGTGAAAAACTGTTTTTT. The chain is built from TRBV5-1 and TRBJ1-4; 11 bases map to TRBD1. V dropped 0 bases and J dropped 7; count of bases not matched to a gene: 2. This CDR3 is built from 15 residues. Per germline, CDR1 SGHRS and CDR2 YFSETQ.

The chain carries TRBV28 and TRBJ2-5; tentative D call: TRBD1 (6 bases). This CDR3 contains 15 residues. CDR1 is MDHEN, CDR2 SYDVKM, per germline. V was trimmed by 3 bases and J by 4 bases, leaving 15 bases between them. CDR3 sequence (DNA): TGTGCCAGCAGTTTCCGACAGGTCAACGGAGAGACCCAGTACTTC. It is translated as CASSFRQVNGETQYF.

The V call is TRBV19, the J call TRBJ2-1, with 9 bases that match TRBD2. Germline V CDR1 and CDR2: LNHDA, SQIVND (reference sequence). The ends lost 4 bases at V and 10 bases at J; junction bases unmatched: 11. The CDR3 length is 15 residues. CDR3 DNA sequence: TGTGCCAGTAGTAGTGGCCTAGCGGGGATAGGGGAGCAGTTCTTC. Encoded protein: CASSSGLAGIGEQFF.